Listed below are T cell receptor beta chains from one sample, sequenced in a study of blood T cell repertoires in COVID-19. Profiled with immunoSEQ multiplex PCR; TCRdb holds only in-frame clones, not every one. Seen here are 50,000 or so clones, over 75% observed once, and the top ten hold 25% to 30%. The specimen sequenced was peripheral blood. These receptors all come from a human donor in a cohort sampled during active COVID-19. The CDR3 runs from the conserved cysteine through the conserved F or W. The D gene is left open where the match is weak. Where a row states a size, it is once, few, many or the class of an expanded clone; other rows omit it.

size	D	V	J	CDR3	DNA
.	TRBD2	TRBV5-1	TRBJ2-3	CASSLVAGGPTDTQYF	TGCGCCAGCAGCTTGGTGGCGGGGGGGCCCACAGATACGCAGTATTTT
.	TRBD2	TRBV3-1/TRBV3-2	TRBJ2-5	CASSQDRRGVQETQYF	TGTGCCAGCAGCCAAGATCGGCGGGGGGTACAAGAGACCCAGTACTTC
.	.	TRBV25-1	TRBJ2-7	CASSESSRYEQYF	TGTGCCAGCAGTGAATCTAGCCGCTACGAGCAGTACTTC
.	TRBD1	TRBV25-1	TRBJ2-4	CASSDNRQGGNIQYF	TGTGCCAGCAGTGATAATCGACAGGGCGGAAACATTCAGTACTTC
.	.	TRBV13	TRBJ2-2	CASSPFRGGELFF	TGTGCCAGCAGCCCGTTTAGGGGCGGGGAGCTGTTTTTT
.	TRBD1	TRBV12-3/TRBV12-4	TRBJ2-7	CASNRQGYEQYF	TGTGCCAGCAACCGACAGGGGTACGAGCAGTACTTC
.	.	TRBV27	TRBJ1-5	CASSLNGAFGNQPQHF	TGTGCCAGCAGTCTTAATGGGGCGTTCGGCAATCAGCCCCAGCATTTT
few	.	TRBV27	TRBJ2-7	CASSLSPSRPYEQYF	TGTGCCAGCAGTTTATCGCCTAGCCGACCCTACGAGCAGTACTTC
.	.	TRBV3-1/TRBV3-2	TRBJ2-1	CASSRSSSYNEQFF	TGTGCCAGCAGCAGATCGAGCTCCTACAATGAGCAGTTCTTC
.	.	TRBV5-1	TRBJ2-3	CASSFLEARTDTQYF	TGCGCCAGCAGCTTCTTGGAGGCCCGCACAGATACGCAGTATTTT
.	TRBD2	TRBV20-1	TRBJ2-7	CSASLAGGPFSYEQYF	TGCAGTGCTAGTCTAGCGGGAGGGCCCTTCTCCTACGAGCAGTACTTC
.	TRBD1	TRBV28	TRBJ1-6	CASSSGTGGNSPLHF	TGTGCCAGCAGCTCCGGGACAGGGGGCAATTCACCCCTCCACTTT
.	TRBD2	TRBV5-5	TRBJ2-7	CASSPRGGNEQYF	TGTGCCAGCAGCCCGCGCGGGGGGAACGAGCAGTACTTC
.	TRBD1	TRBV10-3	TRBJ1-5	CAISDPGQGGQPQHF	TGTGCCATCAGTGATCCGGGACAGGGAGGCCAGCCCCAGCATTTT
.	.	TRBV7-2	TRBJ1-2	CASSLSRNYGYTF	TGTGCCAGCAGCTTATCGAGAAACTATGGCTACACCTTC
once	TRBD2	TRBV6-4	TRBJ2-1	CASRLAGARVDEQFF	TGTGCCAGCAGGCTAGCGGGGGCGAGAGTGGATGAGCAGTTCTTC
.	TRBD2	TRBV5-1	TRBJ2-7	CASSPIPSGLVSYEQYF	TGCGCCAGCAGCCCCATCCCCTCGGGACTAGTCTCCTACGAGCAGTACTTC
.	TRBD1	TRBV5-5	TRBJ2-7	CASSLRISDRGPHEQYF	TGTGCCAGCAGCTTGAGGATCAGCGACAGGGGGCCCCACGAGCAGTACTTC
.	TRBD1	TRBV6-1	TRBJ2-6	CASSDQGAVSGANVLTF	TGTGCCAGCAGTGACCAGGGGGCGGTCTCTGGGGCCAACGTCCTGACTTTC
few	.	TRBV5-1	TRBJ1-1	CASSLKLDTEAFF	TGCGCCAGCAGCCTCAAATTAGACACTGAAGCTTTCTTT
.	TRBD1	TRBV18	TRBJ1-5	CASSPLRDRGNQPQHF	TGTGCCAGCTCACCTCTCAGGGACAGGGGCAATCAGCCCCAGCATTTT
.	TRBD1	TRBV18	TRBJ2-7	CASSPRQGTYEQYF	TGTGCCAGCTCACCCCGACAGGGGACCTACGAGCAGTACTTC
.	TRBD1	TRBV7-9	TRBJ1-6	CASSPLAPRDREGSPLHF	TGTGCCAGCAGCCCTCTGGCCCCCCGGGACAGGGAAGGGTCACCCCTCCACTTT
.	TRBD1	TRBV27	TRBJ1-2	CASSLSTGGDYGYTF	TGTGCCAGCAGTTTATCGACAGGGGGCGACTATGGCTACACCTTC
.	.	TRBV29-1	TRBJ2-7	CSVEMGEVVYEQYF	TGCAGCGTTGAGATGGGGGAGGTAGTATACGAGCAGTACTTC
.	TRBD1	TRBV7-2	TRBJ2-1	CASSWTGGGTTNYEQFF	TGTGCCAGCAGCTGGACAGGGGGGGGTACCACGAATTATGAGCAGTTCTTC
.	TRBD2	TRBV9	TRBJ2-5	CASTHGGGGAGETQYF	TGTGCCAGCACCCACGGCGGCGGGGGGGCCGGAGAGACCCAGTACTTC
.	.	TRBV7-3	TRBJ1-1	CASSLTGGNTEAFF	TGTGCCAGCAGCTTAACAGGAGGGAACACTGAAGCTTTCTTT
.	TRBD2	TRBV7-8	TRBJ2-1	CASSMTSGSYNEQFF	TGTGCCAGCAGCATGACTAGCGGGTCCTACAATGAGCAGTTCTTC
.	.	TRBV7-7	TRBJ2-3	CASSLGRTGTDTQYF	TGTGCCAGCAGCTTAGGAAGGACAGGCACAGATACGCAGTATTTT
.	TRBD2	TRBV5-5	TRBJ2-7	CASRLAGTYEQYF	TGTGCCAGCAGGTTAGCGGGTACCTACGAGCAGTACTTC
.	.	TRBV2	TRBJ1-5	CASSEHRGNQPQHF	TGTGCCAGCAGTGAACACAGGGGCAATCAGCCCCAGCATTTT
.	TRBD2	TRBV23-1	TRBJ2-3	CASSQPLWAGGTDTQYF	TGCGCCAGCAGTCAACCCTTATGGGCGGGAGGCACAGATACGCAGTATTTT
.	.	TRBV19	TRBJ1-6	CASTSGSFYNSPLHF	TGTGCCAGTACCTCTGGGAGCTTCTATAATTCACCCCTCCACTTT
.	TRBD1	TRBV7-9	TRBJ1-5	CASSPHRGPQHF	TGTGCCAGCAGCCCCCACAGGGGGCCCCAGCATTTT
.	TRBD1	TRBV2	TRBJ1-5	CASMGDRDQPQHF	TGTGCCAGCATGGGGGACAGGGACCAGCCCCAGCATTTT